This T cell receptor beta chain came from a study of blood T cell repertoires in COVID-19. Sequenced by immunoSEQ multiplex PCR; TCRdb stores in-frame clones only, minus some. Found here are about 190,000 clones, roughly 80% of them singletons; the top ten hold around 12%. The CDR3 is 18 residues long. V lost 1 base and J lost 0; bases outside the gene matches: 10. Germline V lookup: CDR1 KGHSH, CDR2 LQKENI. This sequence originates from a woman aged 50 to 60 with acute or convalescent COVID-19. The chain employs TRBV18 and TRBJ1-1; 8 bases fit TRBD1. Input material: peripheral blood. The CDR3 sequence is CASSPLNRGVGVNTEAFF. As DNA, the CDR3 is TGTGCCAGCTCACCACTGAACAGGGGGGTCGGCGTGAACACTGAAGCTTTCTTT.